These 20 T cell receptor beta chains came from one sample sequenced in a study of blood T cell repertoires in COVID-19. Profiling relied on immunoSEQ multiplex PCR, and the TCRdb table lists in-frame clones only, not all of them. The sample yields some 300,000 clones, under 90% seen once. Material for sequencing was PBMCs or T cells enriched from blood (not recorded which). These receptors were obtained from a woman in her 50s who had been exposed to COVID-19.

A single count supports this clone. Sequence at one end of the junction differs from germline and may be a read error. J is TRBJ2-7 and V is TRBV5-6; tentative D call: TRBD1 (5 bases). Looked up from germline, CDR1 is SGHDT and CDR2 is YYEEEE. The CDR3 is 14 residues long. This CDR3 is CVSSWQGSFYEQYF. In nucleotides, the CDR3 is TGTGTCAGCAGTTGGCAGGGATCGTTCTACGAGCAGTACTTC.

The chain uses TRBV7-8 and TRBJ2-2; weak D call: TRBD1 (5 bases). Germline V gene data show CDR1 as SGHVS and CDR2 as FQNEAQ. This CDR3 has 14 residues. V was cut by 1 base and J by 8 bases, with 11 bases left in between. The CDR3 bases are TGTGCCAGCAGCTTAGAAAGGGGCCGAGGGGAGCTGTTTTTT. Amino acids: CASSLERGRGELFF.

This sequence joins TRBV3-1 (or the pseudogene TRBV3-2) and TRBJ1-4; TRBD1 matches at 12 bases. The V gene end was trimmed by 3 bases and the J gene end by 8 bases; junction bases not matched to a gene: 10. CDR1 and CDR2 (germline): LGHDT, YNNKEL (reference sequence). This CDR3 has 17 amino acids. The CDR3 nucleotides are TGTGCCAGCAGCCAGGGGGACAGGGGGCTTGCGGGGGAAAAACTGTTTTTT. Amino acids: CASSQGDRGLAGEKLFF.

V is TRBV6-2 or TRBV6-3 and J is TRBJ1-2; no clear D. The CDR3 loop spans 15 amino acids. V was pared by 6 bases and J by 7 bases, with 21 bases between. Germline CDR1 and CDR2: MNHEY and SVGEGT. CDR3 sequence (DNA): TGTGCCAGCAGCCCACGAGGGCAAGGAATTAGTGGCTACACCTTC. This translates into CASSPRGQGISGYTF.

V usage is TRBV28 and J usage is TRBJ1-1; D is possibly TRBD1 (6 bases). V lost 6 bases, J lost 4 bases, and 12 bases lay in between. The CDR3 is 13 residues long. Germline CDR1 MDHEN, CDR2 SYDVKM. CDR3: CASSLTGSTEAFF. As DNA, the CDR3 is TGTGCCAGCAGCTTAACAGGGAGCACTGAAGCTTTCTTT.

The genes are TRBV13 and TRBJ2-6; tentative D call: TRBD2 (6 bases). Per the germline V gene, CDR1 is PRHDT and CDR2 is FYEKMQ (reference sequence). The V end was cut by 4 bases, the J end by 5 bases, with 15 bases between. The length of the CDR3 is 16 residues. The CDR3 DNA reads TGTGCCAGCAGCTCCCGGAGGGCCCAGAGGGCCAACGTCCTGACTTTC. Encoded protein: CASSSRRAQRANVLTF.

The V call is TRBV28, the J call TRBJ1-2, with D unresolved. In germline, CDR1 is MDHEN, CDR2 SYDVKM. With 5 bases removed from V and 2 bases from J, the gap between germline ends came to 6 bases. The length of the CDR3 is 12 residues. CDR3 region: CASSAGNYGYTF. The CDR3 nucleotides are TGTGCCAGCAGTGCGGGGAACTATGGCTACACCTTC.

V usage is TRBV19 and J usage is TRBJ1-2; the match to TRBD1 covers 9 bases. This CDR3 has 14 residues. Per germline, CDR1 LNHDA and CDR2 SQIVND (reference sequence). Trimming cost V 8 bases and J 5 bases; bases outside gene matches: 9. The CDR3 DNA sequence: TGTGCCAGTTCTTCCACAGGGGGCGATTATGGCTACACCTTC. This encodes CASSSTGGDYGYTF.

The V gene is TRBV7-8, the J gene TRBJ1-2, with D possibly being TRBD1 (5 bases). Deletions cut 5 bases from V and 4 bases from J, with 11 bases between. This CDR3 is built from 13 residues. The germline V gene has CDR1 SGHVS and CDR2 FQNEAQ. The CDR3 coding sequence is TGTGCCAGCAGCCCAGCGGGGGGCTATGGCTACACCTTC. Translating gives CASSPAGGYGYTF. The complete variable domain, with remaining parts taken from reference TRBV7-8 and TRBJ1-2, reads GAGVSQSPRYKVAKRGQDVALRCDPISGHVSLFWYQQALGQGPEFLTYFQNEAQLDKSGLPSDRFFAERPEGSVSTLKIQRTQQEDSAVYLCASSPAGGYGYTFGSGTRLTVV.

The chain links TRBV7-9 to TRBJ1-1, with TRBD1 as a possible D gene (5 bases). The CDR3 is made up of 14 amino acids. Trimming pared 3 bases from V and 1 base from J, leaving 9 bases between. The germline gives CDR1 SEHNR, CDR2 FQNEAQ (reference sequence). CDR3 nucleotides: TGTGCCAGCAGCTTGGCAGGGCAGAACACTGAAGCTTTCTTT. It yields the protein CASSLAGQNTEAFF.

V and J are TRBV6-1 and TRBJ2-7; 8 nucleotides match TRBD1. J lost 1 base, V lost 2 bases, and 7 bases had no gene match. CDR3 length: 16 amino acids. CDR1 and CDR2 (germline): MNHNS, SASEGT. CDR3 DNA sequence: TGTGCCAGCAGTGAACATGACAGGGGACTTTCCTACGAGCAGTACTTC. It translates to CASSEHDRGLSYEQYF.

The chain links TRBV19 to TRBJ1-3; no definite D call. Germline V gene data show CDR1 as LNHDA and CDR2 as SQIVND (reference sequence). The CDR3 length is 15 residues. Between the trimmed V and J ends, which lost 2 bases and 0 bases, there was a span of 8 bases. CDR3: CASSIPRSSGNTIYF. The CDR3 nucleotides read TGTGCCAGTAGTATACCCCGCAGCTCTGGAAACACCATATATTTT. Based on the CDR3 plus reference TRBV19 and TRBJ1-3, the full variable domain is DGGITQSPKYLFRKEGQNVTLSCEQNLNHDAMYWYRQDPGQGLRLIYYSQIVNDFQKGDIAEGYSVSREKKESFPLTVTSAQKNPTAFYLCASSIPRSSGNTIYFGEGSWLTVV.

V gene TRBV19 combines with J gene TRBJ1-1; maybe TRBD1 (5 bases). V dropped 3 bases and J dropped 9 bases, with 14 bases sitting between them. Germline V gives CDR1 LNHDA, CDR2 SQIVND (reference sequence). CDR3 length: 13 amino acids. DNA of the CDR3: TGTGCCAGTAGTATTCTCGGGGGGATTCAAGCTTTCTTT. It codes for CASSILGGIQAFF.

This clone was detected a few times. The CDR3 region has the DNA TGCGCCAGCTACGGGGTGGATACTAACTATGGCTACACCTTC. Translating gives CASYGVDTNYGYTF. The chain employs TRBV4-1 and TRBJ1-2; no clear D gene. CDR1 and CDR2 (germline): MGHRA, YSYEKL. V was cut by 8 bases and J by 0 bases, with 13 bases left in between. This CDR3 has 14 residues.

The rearrangement joins TRBV3-1 (or the pseudogene TRBV3-2) to TRBJ2-5; TRBD2 agrees at 9 bases. J gave up 3 bases and V 1 base, and 6 bases lay outside the gene matches. CDR3 length: 16 residues. Germline CDR1 reads LGHDT; CDR2 reads YNNKEL (reference sequence). CDR3 DNA: TGTGCCAGCAGCCAAGGCCATAGCGGGGGAGAAGAGACCCAGTACTTC. Translated: CASSQGHSGGEETQYF.

The chain carries TRBV6-4 and TRBJ1-6; D gene unclear. V gave up 6 bases and J gave up 16 bases, with 7 bases separating them. This CDR3 spans 9 amino acids. CDR1 and CDR2 from the germline V gene are MRHNA and SNTAGT. CDR3 loop: CASRSSLHF. CDR3 DNA: TGTGCCAGCAGGTCGTCGCTCCACTTT.

The chain employs TRBV6-5 and TRBJ1-4; D might be TRBD1 (6 bases). The CDR3 covers 15 residues. Germline CDR1 reads MNHEY; CDR2 reads SVGAGI. Between the trimmed V and J ends, which lost 6 bases and 7 bases, there was a span of 18 bases. CDR3 amino acids: CASRLTGHEAEKLFF. The CDR3 DNA follows: TGTGCCAGCAGACTAACGGGACACGAAGCTGAAAAACTGTTTTTT.

This clone was seen a handful of times. This rearrangement joins TRBV6-5 to TRBJ1-1, with 7 bases lining up with TRBD1. CDR1 and CDR2 (germline): MNHEY, SVGAGI. The ends lost 4 bases at V and 0 bases at J; junction bases unmatched: 2. The length of the CDR3 is 14 residues. CDR3 in DNA: TGTGCCAGCAGTTCCGGGACAGTGAACACTGAAGCTTTCTTT. It specifies CASSSGTVNTEAFF.

This clone was seen once. DNA for the CDR3: TGTGCCAGCAGCCCGGCCACGGGGGTCAATGAGCAGTTCTTC. This translates into CASSPATGVNEQFF. The rearrangement joins TRBV11-2 to TRBJ2-1; possible D gene TRBD2, 6 bases. Trimming left V 5 bases short and J 6 bases short, with 14 bases between. The CDR3 covers 14 residues. Germline assignment: CDR1 SGHAT and CDR2 FQNNGV. Combining the CDR3 with reference TRBV11-2 and TRBJ2-1 gives the whole variable domain EAGVAQSPRYKIIEKRQSVAFWCNPISGHATLYWYQQILGQGPKLLIQFQNNGVVDDSQLPKDRFSAERLKGVDSTLKIQPAKLEDSAVYLCASSPATGVNEQFFGPGTRLTVL.

The chain joins TRBV5-6 to TRBJ2-2, with unresolved D. The V and J ends lost 0 bases and 1 base respectively, with 10 bases between them. Germline CDR1 is SGHDT and CDR2 is YYEEEE. There are 16 residues in the CDR3. The CDR3 coding sequence is TGTGCCAGCAGCTTGGCTTCGGCGGAGAACACCGGGGAGCTGTTTTTT. Translation: CASSLASAENTGELFF. The whole variable domain, filled in from reference TRBV5-6 and TRBJ2-2, reads DAGVTQSPTHLIKTRGQQVTLRCSPKSGHDTVSWYQQALGQGPQFIFQYYEEEERQRGNFPDRFSGHQFPNYSSELNVNALLLGDSALYLCASSLASAENTGELFFGEGSRLTVL.